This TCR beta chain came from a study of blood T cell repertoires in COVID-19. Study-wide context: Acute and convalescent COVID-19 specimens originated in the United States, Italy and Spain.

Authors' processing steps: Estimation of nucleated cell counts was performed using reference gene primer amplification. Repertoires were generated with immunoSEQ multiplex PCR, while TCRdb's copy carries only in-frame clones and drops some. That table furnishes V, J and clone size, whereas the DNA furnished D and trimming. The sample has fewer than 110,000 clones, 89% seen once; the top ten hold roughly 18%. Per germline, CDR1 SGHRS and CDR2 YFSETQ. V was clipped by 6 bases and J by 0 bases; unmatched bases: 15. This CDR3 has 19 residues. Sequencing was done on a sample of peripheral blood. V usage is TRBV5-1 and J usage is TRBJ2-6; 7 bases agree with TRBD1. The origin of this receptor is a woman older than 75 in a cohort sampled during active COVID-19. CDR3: CASIGSAGTESSGANVLTF. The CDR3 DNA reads TGCGCCAGCATCGGGTCAGCCGGGACAGAGAGCTCTGGGGCCAACGTCCTGACTTTC. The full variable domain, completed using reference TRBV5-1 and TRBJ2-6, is KAGVTQTPRYLIKTRGQQVTLSCSPISGHRSVSWYQQTPGQGLQFLFEYFSETQRNKGNFPGRFSGRQFSNSRSEMNVSTLELGDSALYLCASIGSAGTESSGANVLTFGAGSRLTVL.